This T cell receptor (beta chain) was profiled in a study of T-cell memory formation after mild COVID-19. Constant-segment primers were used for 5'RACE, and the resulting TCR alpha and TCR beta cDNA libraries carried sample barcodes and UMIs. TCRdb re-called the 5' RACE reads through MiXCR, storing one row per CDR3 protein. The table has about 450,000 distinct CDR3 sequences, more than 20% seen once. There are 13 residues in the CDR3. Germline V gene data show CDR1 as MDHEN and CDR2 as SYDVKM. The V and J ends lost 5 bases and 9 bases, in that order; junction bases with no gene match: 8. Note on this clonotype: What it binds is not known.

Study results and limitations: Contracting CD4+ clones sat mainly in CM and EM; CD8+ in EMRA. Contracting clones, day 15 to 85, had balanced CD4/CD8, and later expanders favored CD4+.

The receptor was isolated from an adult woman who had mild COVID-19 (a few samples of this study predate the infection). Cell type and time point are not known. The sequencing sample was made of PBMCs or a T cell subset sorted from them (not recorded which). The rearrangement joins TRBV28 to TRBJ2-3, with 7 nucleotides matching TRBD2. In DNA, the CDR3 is TGTGCCAGCAGTCTATCTAGCGGAGGGACGCAGTATTTT. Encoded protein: CASSLSSGGTQYF.